This is a list of T cell receptor beta chains from one sample in a study of cytomegalovirus exposure and HLA in healthy donors. Measured with immunoSEQ multiplex PCR; TCRdb has only the in-frame clones, and not every one. The table includes nearly 300,000 clones, about nine tenths detected once. The sequenced sample was PBMCs. The source of these receptors is a man aged 40-49 years in good health and CMV-seropositive. Each CDR3 is given with its conserved first and last residue. The order of the fields is CDR3 length, V gene, J gene, clone size, D gene, CDR3 DNA, CDR3 protein. The D gene is left open where the match is weak. Expanded clones get a size class; other rows say once, few or many, or leave the size out.

CDR3 length: 15
V gene: TRBV18
J gene: TRBJ2-7
clone size: .
D gene: TRBD1
CDR3 DNA: TGTGCCAGCTCACCGGAACAGGGGGTAGCCTACGAGCAGTACTTC
CDR3 protein: CASSPEQGVAYEQYF

CDR3 length: 18
V gene: TRBV7-9
J gene: TRBJ2-6
clone size: .
D gene: TRBD2
CDR3 DNA: TGTGCCAGCAGCCCGCCGACTAGCGTCAGCTCTGGGGCCAACGTCCTGACTTTC
CDR3 protein: CASSPPTSVSSGANVLTF

CDR3 length: 14
V gene: TRBV4-2
J gene: TRBJ2-5
clone size: once
D gene: TRBD1
CDR3 DNA: TGTGCCAGCAGCCTCACGACAGGGTCAGAGACCCAGTACTTC
CDR3 protein: CASSLTTGSETQYF

CDR3 length: 13
V gene: TRBV25-1
J gene: TRBJ1-1
clone size: few
D gene: .
CDR3 DNA: TGTGCCAGCAGTGAATTCATGAACACTGAAGCTTTCTTT
CDR3 protein: CASSEFMNTEAFF

CDR3 length: 16
V gene: TRBV7-9
J gene: TRBJ2-7
clone size: once
D gene: .
CDR3 DNA: TGTGCCAGCAGCTTTACTTATGGGAGTTATCCCCTCGAGCAGTACTTC
CDR3 protein: CASSFTYGSYPLEQYF

CDR3 length: 13
V gene: TRBV18
J gene: TRBJ2-2
clone size: .
D gene: .
CDR3 DNA: TGTGCCAGCTCACCACCGCGAACCGGGGAGCTGTTTTTT
CDR3 protein: CASSPPRTGELFF

CDR3 length: 16
V gene: TRBV14
J gene: TRBJ2-5
clone size: once
D gene: .
CDR3 DNA: TGTGCCAGCAGCCAAGATATTGTGGCGGGGGCGGGGACCCAGTACTTC
CDR3 protein: CASSQDIVAGAGTQYF

CDR3 length: 14
V gene: TRBV28
J gene: TRBJ2-4
clone size: .
D gene: .
CDR3 DNA: TGTGCCAGCAGTTCAATGGACAGCGAAAACATTCAGTACTTC
CDR3 protein: CASSSMDSENIQYF

CDR3 length: 15
V gene: TRBV11-2
J gene: TRBJ2-7
clone size: .
D gene: .
CDR3 DNA: TGTGCCAGCAGCGGGCCCAGGTTTTCCTCCTACGAGCAGTACTTC
CDR3 protein: CASSGPRFSSYEQYF

CDR3 length: 11
V gene: TRBV28
J gene: TRBJ1-1
clone size: few
D gene: .
CDR3 DNA: TGTGCCAGCGAGGGGACAACTGAAGCTTTCTTT
CDR3 protein: CASEGTTEAFF

CDR3 length: 15
V gene: TRBV9
J gene: TRBJ2-7
clone size: .
D gene: .
CDR3 DNA: TGTGCCAGCAGCCCAACCTGGGGACAAGAATACGAGCAGTACTTC
CDR3 protein: CASSPTWGQEYEQYF

CDR3 length: 19
V gene: TRBV7-9
J gene: TRBJ2-2
clone size: .
D gene: TRBD1
CDR3 DNA: TGTGCCAGCAGCTTCCCGGGACAGGGGGTTCTCGCGAACACCGGGGAGCTGTTTTTT
CDR3 protein: CASSFPGQGVLANTGELFF

CDR3 length: 16
V gene: TRBV9
J gene: TRBJ2-2
clone size: .
D gene: .
CDR3 DNA: TGTGCCAGCAGCGTAGACGGAGCGGTGAACACCGGGGAGCTGTTTTTT
CDR3 protein: CASSVDGAVNTGELFF

CDR3 length: 16
V gene: TRBV4-1
J gene: TRBJ2-3
clone size: .
D gene: TRBD2
CDR3 DNA: TGCGCCAGCAGCCTATCTAGCGGGGGTGGCACAGATACGCAGTATTTT
CDR3 protein: CASSLSSGGGTDTQYF

CDR3 length: 15
V gene: TRBV5-1
J gene: TRBJ2-6
clone size: .
D gene: .
CDR3 DNA: TGCGCCAGCAGCTTGGGGCAGGCTGGGGCCAACGTCCTGACTTTC
CDR3 protein: CASSLGQAGANVLTF

CDR3 length: 14
V gene: TRBV6-6
J gene: TRBJ2-2
clone size: .
D gene: TRBD1
CDR3 DNA: TGTGCCAGCAGTCTCCAGGGGGCGACCGGGGAGCTGTTTTTT
CDR3 protein: CASSLQGATGELFF

CDR3 length: 15
V gene: TRBV4-2
J gene: TRBJ2-5
clone size: .
D gene: TRBD1
CDR3 DNA: TGTGCCAGCAGCCAGATCCCCGGGACAGAAGAGACCCAGTACTTC
CDR3 protein: CASSQIPGTEETQYF

CDR3 length: 15
V gene: TRBV7-2
J gene: TRBJ2-3
clone size: .
D gene: TRBD2
CDR3 DNA: TGTGCCAGCAGCTTGATACTAGCGGGAGGGGATACGCAGTATTTT
CDR3 protein: CASSLILAGGDTQYF

CDR3 length: 16
V gene: TRBV5-4
J gene: TRBJ2-3
clone size: .
D gene: .
CDR3 DNA: TGTGCCAGCAGCTTGGTAGACAGGAGTAGCACAGATACGCAGTATTTT
CDR3 protein: CASSLVDRSSTDTQYF

CDR3 length: 15
V gene: TRBV7-7
J gene: TRBJ2-2
clone size: .
D gene: TRBD1
CDR3 DNA: TGTGCTAGCAGCCCAACAGGGGGCTTCACCGGGGAGCTGTTTTTT
CDR3 protein: CASSPTGGFTGELFF

CDR3 length: 19
V gene: TRBV7-6
J gene: TRBJ2-1
clone size: .
D gene: TRBD2
CDR3 DNA: TGTGCCAGCAGCCTCGGACTAGCGGGAGTAGGGGCGGGCTACAATGAGCAGTTCTTC
CDR3 protein: CASSLGLAGVGAGYNEQFF

CDR3 length: 11
V gene: TRBV6-6
J gene: TRBJ2-1
clone size: .
D gene: .
CDR3 DNA: TGTGCCAGCAGTCCGTATAATGAGCAGTTCTTC
CDR3 protein: CASSPYNEQFF

CDR3 length: 14
V gene: TRBV7-2
J gene: TRBJ2-7
clone size: .
D gene: TRBD2
CDR3 DNA: TGTGCCAGCAGCTCGGGACTAGTGGGCTACGAGCAGTACTTC
CDR3 protein: CASSSGLVGYEQYF

CDR3 length: 14
V gene: TRBV7-2
J gene: TRBJ1-1
clone size: .
D gene: TRBD1
CDR3 DNA: TGTGCCAGCAGCAAAACGACAGGGGACACTGAAGCTTTCTTT
CDR3 protein: CASSKTTGDTEAFF

CDR3 length: 14
V gene: TRBV19
J gene: TRBJ2-3
clone size: .
D gene: TRBD1
CDR3 DNA: TGTGCCAGTAGGCGACAGGGGATCACAGATACGCAGTATTTT
CDR3 protein: CASRRQGITDTQYF

CDR3 length: 13
V gene: TRBV7-9
J gene: TRBJ2-7
clone size: .
D gene: .
CDR3 DNA: TGTGCCAGCAGCTGGGCGGGGTCCTACGAGCAGTACTTC
CDR3 protein: CASSWAGSYEQYF

CDR3 length: 13
V gene: TRBV28
J gene: TRBJ1-2
clone size: once
D gene: TRBD1
CDR3 DNA: TGTGCCAGCAGACCCCAGGGGGACTATGGCTACACCTTC
CDR3 protein: CASRPQGDYGYTF

CDR3 length: 16
V gene: TRBV27
J gene: TRBJ1-4
clone size: .
D gene: .
CDR3 DNA: TGTGCCAGCAGTTTATCGGGCGCAGTCAGAAGGGAAAAACTGTTTTTT
CDR3 protein: CASSLSGAVRREKLFF

CDR3 length: 17
V gene: TRBV27
J gene: TRBJ2-1
clone size: .
D gene: TRBD2
CDR3 DNA: TGTGCCAGCATTGGGGCTAGCGGGAGTTCCCCTTACAATGAGCAGTTCTTC
CDR3 protein: CASIGASGSSPYNEQFF

CDR3 length: 15
V gene: TRBV7-6
J gene: TRBJ2-5
clone size: .
D gene: TRBD2
CDR3 DNA: TGTGCCAGCGGGAGCGGGAGCGCCCGGGTAGAGACCCAGTACTTC
CDR3 protein: CASGSGSARVETQYF

CDR3 length: 14
V gene: TRBV7-3
J gene: TRBJ2-1
clone size: .
D gene: .
CDR3 DNA: TGTGCCAGCAGCCCACAGGGTGTGGGGGATGAGCAGTTCTTC
CDR3 protein: CASSPQGVGDEQFF

CDR3 length: 15
V gene: TRBV23-1
J gene: TRBJ2-3
clone size: .
D gene: TRBD2
CDR3 DNA: TGCGCCAGCAGGGACAGCGGGAGGGACCCAGATACGCAGTATTTT
CDR3 protein: CASRDSGRDPDTQYF

CDR3 length: 14
V gene: TRBV11-3
J gene: TRBJ2-2
clone size: .
D gene: .
CDR3 DNA: TGTGCCAGCAGCTCACAGGGTGTCACCGGGGAGCTGTTTTTT
CDR3 protein: CASSSQGVTGELFF

CDR3 length: 11
V gene: TRBV2
J gene: TRBJ2-7
clone size: .
D gene: .
CDR3 DNA: TGTGCCATCCGGGAGACCTACGAGCAGTACTTC
CDR3 protein: CAIRETYEQYF

CDR3 length: 14
V gene: TRBV27
J gene: TRBJ2-4
clone size: .
D gene: .
CDR3 DNA: TGTGCCAGCAGTTTAGAACCTGAGTCAAACATTCAGTACTTC
CDR3 protein: CASSLEPESNIQYF

CDR3 length: 14
V gene: TRBV4-3
J gene: TRBJ2-3
clone size: .
D gene: TRBD1
CDR3 DNA: TGCGCCAGCAGCAGGGACAGTAGCACAGATACGCAGTATTTT
CDR3 protein: CASSRDSSTDTQYF

CDR3 length: 19
V gene: TRBV4-1
J gene: TRBJ2-6
clone size: .
D gene: TRBD1
CDR3 DNA: TGCGCCAGCAGCCAGGTGACAGGGAAGCCTTCTCCCGGGGCCAACGTCCTGACTTTC
CDR3 protein: CASSQVTGKPSPGANVLTF

CDR3 length: 15
V gene: TRBV7-9
J gene: TRBJ2-7
clone size: .
D gene: TRBD1
CDR3 DNA: TGTGCCAGCAGCCCTAGAGTAGGACAGGGGTACGAGCAGTACTTC
CDR3 protein: CASSPRVGQGYEQYF

CDR3 length: 15
V gene: TRBV11-2
J gene: TRBJ2-7
clone size: .
D gene: .
CDR3 DNA: TGTGCCAGCAGCGCAGGCGGGCGAGGTACGGGTGAGCAGTACTTC
CDR3 protein: CASSAGGRGTGEQYF

CDR3 length: 14
V gene: TRBV5-1
J gene: TRBJ2-7
clone size: .
D gene: .
CDR3 DNA: TGCGCCAGCAGCAGTTACAGACCCTCCTACGAGCAGTACTTC
CDR3 protein: CASSSYRPSYEQYF

CDR3 length: 13
V gene: TRBV4-1
J gene: TRBJ2-7
clone size: .
D gene: .
CDR3 DNA: TGCGCCAGCAGCCAAGAAAGCTTCTACGAGCAGTACTTC
CDR3 protein: CASSQESFYEQYF

CDR3 length: 19
V gene: TRBV11-2
J gene: TRBJ1-3
clone size: .
D gene: .
CDR3 DNA: TGTGCCAGCAGCTTAGTAGGACAGTTGATCGTCGGCTCAGGAAACACCATATATTTT
CDR3 protein: CASSLVGQLIVGSGNTIYF

CDR3 length: 15
V gene: TRBV30
J gene: TRBJ2-3
clone size: .
D gene: TRBD2
CDR3 DNA: TGTGCCTGGAGTTGGACTAGCGGTTTTACAGATACGCAGTATTTT
CDR3 protein: CAWSWTSGFTDTQYF

CDR3 length: 16
V gene: TRBV19
J gene: TRBJ2-7
clone size: .
D gene: TRBD1
CDR3 DNA: TGTGCCAGTAGTAAGGGACAGGGGGCGATTATCGACGAGCAGTACTTC
CDR3 protein: CASSKGQGAIIDEQYF

CDR3 length: 12
V gene: TRBV6-6
J gene: TRBJ2-7
clone size: few
D gene: .
CDR3 DNA: TGTGCCAGCAGTTACCCCGGGTACGAGCAGTACTTC
CDR3 protein: CASSYPGYEQYF

CDR3 length: 15
V gene: TRBV4-1
J gene: TRBJ2-7
clone size: .
D gene: TRBD2
CDR3 DNA: TGCGCCAGCAGCCAACTAGCGGGAGGGCATTACGAGCAGTACTTC
CDR3 protein: CASSQLAGGHYEQYF

CDR3 length: 14
V gene: TRBV19
J gene: TRBJ2-2
clone size: .
D gene: TRBD2
CDR3 DNA: TGTGCCAGTCGGACTAGCGGTAACACCGGGGAGCTGTTTTTT
CDR3 protein: CASRTSGNTGELFF

CDR3 length: 13
V gene: TRBV6-5
J gene: TRBJ1-1
clone size: once
D gene: TRBD1
CDR3 DNA: TGTGCCAGCAAGGACAGGGATCGGACTGAAGCTTTCTTT
CDR3 protein: CASKDRDRTEAFF

CDR3 length: 13
V gene: TRBV25-1
J gene: TRBJ2-1
clone size: once
D gene: TRBD2
CDR3 DNA: TGTGCCAGCAGTGACCGGACTAGCGGGAGTCAGTTCTTC
CDR3 protein: CASSDRTSGSQFF

CDR3 length: 16
V gene: TRBV4-2
J gene: TRBJ2-5
clone size: .
D gene: TRBD2
CDR3 DNA: TGTGCCAGCAGCCAAGGGGTGGGAGGGTATGAAGAGACCCAGTACTTC
CDR3 protein: CASSQGVGGYEETQYF

CDR3 length: 15
V gene: TRBV7-3
J gene: TRBJ1-1
clone size: .
D gene: .
CDR3 DNA: TGTGCCAGCAGCTTAACAGGACTAATGAACACTGAAGCTTTCTTT
CDR3 protein: CASSLTGLMNTEAFF

CDR3 length: 16
V gene: TRBV7-8
J gene: TRBJ1-1
clone size: .
D gene: TRBD1
CDR3 DNA: TGTGCCAGCAGCCCAAACTACGACAGGGGAACAATTGAAGCTTTCTTT
CDR3 protein: CASSPNYDRGTIEAFF

CDR3 length: 16
V gene: TRBV4-1
J gene: TRBJ1-2
clone size: .
D gene: .
CDR3 DNA: TGCGCCAGCAGCGCCCCCGGGACACTAGTGGACTATGGCTACACCTTC
CDR3 protein: CASSAPGTLVDYGYTF

CDR3 length: 15
V gene: TRBV19
J gene: TRBJ2-7
clone size: .
D gene: TRBD1
CDR3 DNA: TGTGCCAGTAGTGCGGGACAGGCGAACTCCTACGAGCAGTACTTC
CDR3 protein: CASSAGQANSYEQYF

CDR3 length: 13
V gene: TRBV4-2
J gene: TRBJ2-5
clone size: .
D gene: .
CDR3 DNA: TGTGCCAGCAGCCAAAATATCCAGAGGGAGCAGTACTTC
CDR3 protein: CASSQNIQREQYF

CDR3 length: 15
V gene: TRBV7-3
J gene: TRBJ2-5
clone size: .
D gene: TRBD1
CDR3 DNA: TGTGCCAGCAGCTTAAGTGGACAGGGGAAAGAGACCCAGTACTTC
CDR3 protein: CASSLSGQGKETQYF

CDR3 length: 16
V gene: TRBV7-3
J gene: TRBJ2-1
clone size: .
D gene: TRBD2
CDR3 DNA: TGTGCCAGCAGCTTACAGAGCGGGAGAGGGTTCAATGAGCAGTTCTTC
CDR3 protein: CASSLQSGRGFNEQFF

CDR3 length: 15
V gene: TRBV6-1
J gene: TRBJ2-7
clone size: .
D gene: TRBD1
CDR3 DNA: TGTGCCAGCAGTGAAGAGGGGACAGGGGCCTACGAGCAGTACTTC
CDR3 protein: CASSEEGTGAYEQYF

CDR3 length: 13
V gene: TRBV28
J gene: TRBJ1-5
clone size: once
D gene: .
CDR3 DNA: TGTGCCAGCAGTTTGGACAAGACTAGGCCCCAGCATTTT
CDR3 protein: CASSLDKTRPQHF